The 26 T cell receptor beta chains in this list originate from one sample, sequenced in a study of blood T cell repertoires in COVID-19. Profiled with immunoSEQ multiplex PCR; TCRdb holds only in-frame clones, not every one. Here the sample spans some 50,000 clones, 86% being singletons. The sample taken for sequencing was PBMCs or T cells enriched from blood (not recorded which). The source of these receptors is a woman aged 50 to 60 who had recovered from COVID-19.

The chain joins TRBV6-5 to TRBJ1-4; tentatively, D is TRBD1 (6 bases). Germline V gene data show CDR1 as MNHEY and CDR2 as SVGAGI. The CDR3 length is 15 residues. Trimming removed 6 bases at V and 5 bases at J, with 16 bases between. CDR3 in DNA: TGTGCCAGCAGGCGAACAGGGACCTTAAATGAAAAACTGTTTTTT. It translates to CASRRTGTLNEKLFF.

V gene TRBV28 combines with J gene TRBJ2-1; 7 bases are a match to TRBD1. Per germline, CDR1 MDHEN and CDR2 SYDVKM. CDR3 length: 17 amino acids. V shed 10 bases and J 9 bases; nucleotides not matched to a gene: 24. The CDR3 coding sequence is TGTGCCACAACCAATCCCGGCGGAGGCTCAGGGGACAGTGAGCAGTTCTTC. Translation gives CATTNPGGGSGDSEQFF.

The chain couples TRBV5-1 to TRBJ1-2; 7 bases fit TRBD1. The germline CDR1 and CDR2 sequences are SGHRS and YFSETQ. This CDR3 region has 14 residues. V lost 4 bases to trimming and J lost 5 bases; unmatched junction nucleotides: 8. The CDR3 sequence: CASSEGQVGYGYTF. CDR3 in DNA: TGCGCCAGCAGCGAAGGACAGGTTGGGTATGGCTACACCTTC.

This rearrangement joins TRBV5-1 to TRBJ2-5; 9 positions agree with TRBD2. Germline trimming cut 7 bases from V and 5 bases from J; bases unmatched to any gene: 9. Germline CDR1 reads SGHRS; CDR2 reads YFSETQ. This CDR3 spans 14 amino acids. As DNA, the CDR3 is TGCGCCAGCCGGAGCGGGAGGCTGGGGGAGACCCAGTACTTC. It encodes CASRSGRLGETQYF.

V usage is TRBV5-4 and J usage is TRBJ2-3, with TRBD1 matching 7 bases. Germline V lookup: CDR1 SGHNT, CDR2 YYREEE (reference sequence). The CDR3 extends over 14 amino acids. With V trimmed by 1 base and J by 2 bases, 1 base remained unmatched. CDR3 DNA: TGTGCCAGCAGCTTGACAGGGGACACAGATACGCAGTATTTT. Its translation is CASSLTGDTDTQYF.

The chain has TRBV30 and TRBJ1-1, with a tentative D call TRBD1 (5 bases). This CDR3 contains 10 residues. V dropped 3 bases and J dropped 10 bases, with 9 bases sitting between them. Germline CDR1 GTSNPN, CDR2 SVGIG (reference sequence). CDR3 residues: CAWRGVVAFF. Written as DNA, the CDR3 is TGTGCCTGGAGAGGGGTGGTAGCTTTCTTT.

The chain links TRBV5-1 to TRBJ1-4; D call uncertain. This CDR3 has 18 residues. Germline CDR1 and CDR2: SGHRS and YFSETQ. V was pared by 0 bases and J by 1 base, with 16 bases between. CDR3 sequence reads: CASSLVVDSTGTNEKLFF. The CDR3 region has the DNA TGCGCCAGCAGCTTGGTCGTCGACTCCACTGGAACTAATGAAAAACTGTTTTTT.

The rearrangement joins TRBV6-5 to TRBJ1-6; 8 nucleotides line up with TRBD1. Per germline, CDR1 MNHEY and CDR2 SVGAGI. This CDR3 is 14 amino acids long. The trim removed 2 bases at V and 9 bases at J, leaving 3 bases unmatched. CDR3 bases: TGTGCCAGCAGTTACGGACAGGGCCTTTCACCCCTCCACTTT. Translation gives CASSYGQGLSPLHF.

The rearrangement uses TRBV7-3 and TRBJ2-5; D is perhaps TRBD2 (6 bases). The CDR3 is 13 amino acids. Per germline, CDR1 SGHTA and CDR2 FQGTGA. The V gene lost 3 bases and the J gene lost 5 bases, with 10 bases spanning the gap. CDR3 loop: CASSFGGLETQYF. The CDR3 coding sequence is TGTGCCAGCAGCTTCGGGGGTCTGGAGACCCAGTACTTC. Based on the CDR3 plus reference TRBV7-3 and TRBJ2-5, the full variable domain is GAGVSQTPSNKVTEKGKYVELRCDPISGHTALYWYRQSLGQGPEFLIYFQGTGAADDSGLPNDRFFAVRPEGSVSTLKIQRTERGDSAVYLCASSFGGLETQYFGPGTRLLVL.

This clone occurred once. This chain uses TRBV7-2 with TRBJ1-4, with 12 bases that match TRBD1. The CDR3 covers 17 residues. V trimming: 6 bases; J trimming: 6 bases; junction bases outside the gene matches: 11. The V gene's germline CDR1 is SGHTA and CDR2 FQGNSA. The CDR3 sequence: CASRPGTGGASDEKLFF. The CDR3 DNA reads as TGTGCCAGCAGACCCGGGACAGGGGGCGCAAGTGATGAAAAACTGTTTTTT. The whole variable domain, filled in from reference TRBV7-2 and TRBJ1-4, reads GAGVSQSPSNKVTEKGKDVELRCDPISGHTALYWYRQSLGQGLEFLIYFQGNSAPDKSGLPSDRFSAERTGGSVSTLTIQRTQQEDSAVYLCASRPGTGGASDEKLFFGSGTQLSVL.

The V call is TRBV2, the J call TRBJ1-5; 9 bases match TRBD1. V was pared by 6 bases and J by 6 bases, with 12 bases of the junction left unmatched. The CDR3 runs to 16 residues. Germline V gene sequence: CDR1 SNHLY, CDR2 FYNNEI. The CDR3 spells CASRLRTGVSGQPQHF. The CDR3 DNA follows: TGTGCCAGCAGACTCAGGACAGGGGTTAGTGGTCAGCCCCAGCATTTT.

The rearrangement joins TRBV7-2 to TRBJ2-1; D unresolved. This CDR3 region has 15 residues. The V and J ends lost 7 bases and 8 bases respectively, with 21 bases between them. CDR1 and CDR2 (germline): SGHTA, FQGNSA. The CDR3 spells CASKLRAYSSYEQFF. The CDR3 coding sequence is TGTGCCAGCAAGCTTAGAGCCTATAGCAGCTATGAGCAGTTCTTC.

V is TRBV6-5 and J is TRBJ2-3, with D unresolved. Trimming removed 7 bases at V and 5 bases at J, with 19 bases between. CDR3 size: 15 residues. Germline V lookup: CDR1 MNHEY, CDR2 SVGAGI. The CDR3 DNA reads TGTGCCAGCATGTCTATTGCGGATGGCGGAGATACGCAGTATTTT. Encoded protein: CASMSIADGGDTQYF.

This clone was counted between two and nine times. J is TRBJ1-3 and V is TRBV10-2, with D tentatively TRBD1 (5 bases). CDR3 size: 15 residues. V was shortened by 8 bases and J by 0 bases, with 14 bases between the two germline ends. Germline CDR1 WSHSY, CDR2 SAAADI. CDR3 in amino acids: CASSRVPSSGNTIYF. The CDR3 bases are TGCGCCAGCTCCAGGGTCCCGAGCTCTGGAAACACCATATATTTT.

The J gene is TRBJ2-1, the V gene TRBV5-1; tentatively, D is TRBD2 (6 bases). Trimming stripped 0 bases from V and 9 bases from J, with 16 bases between. The CDR3 length is 15 residues. Germline V gene lookup returns CDR1 SGHRS and CDR2 YFSETQ. The CDR3 DNA sequence: TGCGCCAGCAGCTTGGGGAACCGGGACTTTAGTGAGCAGTTCTTC. Translation: CASSLGNRDFSEQFF.

This clone appeared a few times. The chain employs TRBV7-2 and TRBJ2-1; 10 nucleotides agree with TRBD2. The CDR3 extends over 16 amino acids. The germline V gene encodes CDR1 SGHTA and CDR2 FQGNSA. Trimming removed 1 base from V and 5 bases from J; junction bases left unmatched: 5. Here the CDR3 reads CASSLGKLAGNNEQFF. CDR3 DNA sequence: TGTGCCAGCAGCTTAGGAAAACTAGCGGGGAACAATGAGCAGTTCTTC.

This CDR3 reads CASTPQGPSSMFPEAFF. CDR3 nucleotides: TGTGCCAGCACCCCACAGGGGCCGAGTTCTATGTTCCCTGAAGCTTTCTTT. J is TRBJ1-1 and V is TRBV5-4, with 7 bases aligning to TRBD1. Germline V CDR1 and CDR2: SGHNT, YYREEE (reference sequence). This CDR3 has 17 amino acids. J was trimmed by 6 bases and V by 6 bases; bases with no gene match: 20.

The chain links TRBV7-2 to TRBJ1-5; unclear D gene. Germline CDR1 reads SGHTA; CDR2 reads FQGNSA. V was trimmed by 2 bases and J by 4 bases, leaving 15 bases between them. The CDR3 loop spans 16 amino acids. CDR3 in amino acids: CASSLSSSGLNQPQHF. CDR3 DNA sequence: TGTGCCAGCAGCTTAAGCTCATCGGGGTTAAATCAGCCCCAGCATTTT.

The V gene is TRBV18, the J gene TRBJ1-3; perhaps TRBD1 as D (6 bases). CDR1 KGHSH and CDR2 LQKENI come from the germline V gene. Trimming took 3 bases from V and 2 from J, leaving 14 bases between them. The CDR3 consists of 16 residues. CDR3 nucleotide sequence: TGTGCCAGCTCACCCCTGGGAGAGGGGGCTGGAAACACCATATATTTT. Amino acids: CASSPLGEGAGNTIYF.

This clone was found once. The genes are TRBV9 and TRBJ2-1; D is unresolved. The CDR3 runs 13 residues. The germline V and J ends were trimmed by 7 bases and 4 bases, with 12 bases remaining between them. Germline loops: CDR1 SGDLS, CDR2 YYNGEE. The CDR3 coding sequence is TGTGCCAGCGGTACTGGAGTGTACAATGAGCAGTTCTTC. As protein: CASGTGVYNEQFF. The variable domain in full, completed from reference TRBV9 and TRBJ2-1, reads DSGVTQTPKHLITATGQRVTLRCSPRSGDLSVYWYQQSLDQGLQFLIQYYNGEERAKGNILERFSAQQFPDLHSELNLSSLELGDSALYFCASGTGVYNEQFFGPGTRLTVL.

This clone was seen a few times. The chain carries TRBV19 and TRBJ1-5; tentatively, D is TRBD1 (5 bases). Between the trimmed V and J ends, which lost 3 bases and 6 bases, there was a span of 12 bases. The CDR3 contains 14 residues. Germline CDR1 is LNHDA and CDR2 is SQIVND (reference sequence). CDR3 in amino acids: CASSMGSRAQPQHF. Written as DNA, the CDR3 is TGTGCCAGTAGTATGGGAAGCAGGGCTCAGCCCCAGCATTTT.

This clone was counted a few times. The gene calls are TRBV7-2 and TRBJ2-7; 7 bases align to TRBD1. V shed 0 bases, J shed 2 bases, and the junction held 4 bases outside the gene matches. This CDR3 is 15 amino acids long. Germline lookup yields CDR1 SGHTA and CDR2 FQGNSA. DNA for the CDR3: TGTGCCAGCAGCTTAGCGTTCACAGGGGCCTACGAGCAGTACTTC. It yields the protein CASSLAFTGAYEQYF.

The CDR3 loop reads CASSSAGGGGEQFF. The CDR3 bases are TGTGCCAGCAGTTCAGCGGGAGGAGGGGGCGAGCAGTTCTTC. V usage is TRBV28 and J usage is TRBJ2-1, with 9 bases matching TRBD2. There are 14 residues in the CDR3. Germline assignment: CDR1 MDHEN and CDR2 SYDVKM. J was trimmed by 10 bases and V by 4 bases; bases with no gene match: 8.

The rearrangement uses TRBV4-3 and TRBJ1-6; 8 bases match TRBD1. This CDR3 has 14 amino acids. V lost 4 bases to trimming and J lost 9 bases; unmatched junction nucleotides: 5. CDR1 is LGHNA, CDR2 YSLEER, per germline. In DNA form, the CDR3 reads TGCGCCAGCAGCCGGGGGACAGGTGGTTCACCCCTCCACTTT. Translated: CASSRGTGGSPLHF.

The chain is built from TRBV7-9 and TRBJ2-5; maybe TRBD1 (6 bases). The germline V gene encodes CDR1 SEHNR and CDR2 FQNEAQ (reference sequence). The CDR3 is made up of 13 amino acids. V was cut by 1 base and J by 5 bases, with 8 bases left in between. CDR3 amino acids: CASSLDRAETQYF. CDR3 nucleotides: TGTGCCAGCAGCTTAGACAGGGCGGAGACCCAGTACTTC.

V usage is TRBV19 and J usage is TRBJ2-3, with 10 nucleotides matching TRBD2. Germline assignment: CDR1 LNHDA and CDR2 SQIVND (reference sequence). After removal of 5 bases from V and 6 bases from J, the junction contained 11 bases not matched to a gene. The CDR3 covers 16 residues. The DNA of the CDR3 is TGTGCCAGTAGTCCCGTAGCGGGGGGCGCATGGGATACGCAGTATTTT. The encoded protein is CASSPVAGGAWDTQYF.